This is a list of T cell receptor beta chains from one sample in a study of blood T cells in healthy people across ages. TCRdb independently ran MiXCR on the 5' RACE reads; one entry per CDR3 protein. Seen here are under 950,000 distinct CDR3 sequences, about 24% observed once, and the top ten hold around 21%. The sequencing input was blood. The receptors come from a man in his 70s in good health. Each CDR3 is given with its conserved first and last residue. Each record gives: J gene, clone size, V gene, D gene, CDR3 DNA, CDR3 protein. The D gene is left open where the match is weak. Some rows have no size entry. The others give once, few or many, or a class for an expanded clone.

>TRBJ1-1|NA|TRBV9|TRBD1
TGTGCCAGCAGCGCCATCGGGACAGGGGGTAGACACACTGAAGCTTTCTTT
CASSAIGTGGRHTEAFF
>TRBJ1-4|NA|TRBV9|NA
TGTGCCAGCACGCCGGGGGCAGGGGAAAAACTGTTTTTT
CASTPGAGEKLFF
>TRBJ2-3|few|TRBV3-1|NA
TGTGCCAGCAGCCGCAGTTTTGATTTTCAAGCGGAGGATACGCAGTATTTT
CASSRSFDFQAEDTQYF
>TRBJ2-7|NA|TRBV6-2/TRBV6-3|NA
TGTGCCAGCAGTTACCCTCCGGACGGGTACGAGCAGTACTTC
CASSYPPDGYEQYF
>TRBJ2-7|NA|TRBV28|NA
TGTGCCAGCAGTTTATCCCTCTCCTACGAGCAGTACTTC
CASSLSLSYEQYF
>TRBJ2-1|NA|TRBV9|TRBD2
TGTGCCAGCAGCATGCTAGCGGGGCACAATGAGCAGTTCTTC
CASSMLAGHNEQFF
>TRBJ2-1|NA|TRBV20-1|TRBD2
TGCAGTGCTAAAGTTCCTAGCGGGGCCAACAATGAGCAGTTCTTC
CSAKVPSGANNEQFF
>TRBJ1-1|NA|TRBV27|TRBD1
TGTGCCAGCATTAAAACGGGGACAGGGGAGACTGAAGCTTTCTTT
CASIKTGTGETEAFF
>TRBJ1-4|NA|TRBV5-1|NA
TGCGCCAGCAGCTTGGGGGTTCTCGGCTTAGGGGAAAAACTGTTTTTT
CASSLGVLGLGEKLFF
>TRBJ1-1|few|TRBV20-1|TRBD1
TGCAGTGCTAGAGGAAGCAGGGGGGACAGGGGCACTGAAGCTTTCTTT
CSARGSRGDRGTEAFF
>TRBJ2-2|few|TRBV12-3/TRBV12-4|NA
TGTGCCAGCAGTACCGGGACTTTCACCGGGGAGCTGTTTTTT
CASSTGTFTGELFF
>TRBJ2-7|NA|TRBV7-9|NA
TGTGCCAGCAGTTATCAGAGTGGGCCCTACGAGCAGTACTTC
CASSYQSGPYEQYF
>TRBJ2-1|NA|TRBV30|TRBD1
TGTGCCTGGAGTGTCGGGACAGGGGCCTTCAATGAGCAGTTCTTC
CAWSVGTGAFNEQFF
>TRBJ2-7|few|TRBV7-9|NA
TGTGCCAGCACCGAGATCTACGAGCAGTACTTC
CASTEIYEQYF
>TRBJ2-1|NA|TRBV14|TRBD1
TGTGCCAGCAGCCCCCTCCGAGACAGGGGTAATGAGCAGTTCTTC
CASSPLRDRGNEQFF
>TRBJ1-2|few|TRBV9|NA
TGTGCCAGCAGCCCTCAGACAGGTACGGGCTATGGCTACACCTTC
CASSPQTGTGYGYTF
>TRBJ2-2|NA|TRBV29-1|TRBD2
TGCAGCGTTGGGGCGGGAGGCAACACCGGGGAGCTGTTTTTT
CSVGAGGNTGELFF
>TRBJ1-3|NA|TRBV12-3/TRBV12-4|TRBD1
TGTGCCAGCAGGGCCACAGGGGAAGCCGGAAACACCATATATTTT
CASRATGEAGNTIYF
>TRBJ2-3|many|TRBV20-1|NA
TGCAGTGCTAGAGGGGCAGGGAGCACAGATACGCAGTATTTT
CSARGAGSTDTQYF
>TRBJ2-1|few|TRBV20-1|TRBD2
TGCAGTGCTAGAGATCTAGCGGGCAATGAGCAGTTCTTC
CSARDLAGNEQFF
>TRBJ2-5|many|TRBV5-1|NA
TGCGCCAGCAGCAAGCCGGGGGGACAGCAAGAGACCCAGTACTTC
CASSKPGGQQETQYF
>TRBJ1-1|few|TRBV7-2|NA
TGTGTCAGCAGCTTAGCGACGGGGGGGACGGTGAACACTGAAGCTTTCTTT
CVSSLATGGTVNTEAFF
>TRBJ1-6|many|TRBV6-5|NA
TGTGCCAGCAGCCCGGACAGACCGGTGGATTCACCCCTCCACTTT
CASSPDRPVDSPLHF
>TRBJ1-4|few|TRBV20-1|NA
TGCAGTGCCACAAGAGCTGAAAAACTGTTTTTT
CSATRAEKLFF
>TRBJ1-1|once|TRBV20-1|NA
TGCAGTGCTAGGCCCTCCGATCGGGGGCTGCCCCCGAACACTGAAGCTTTCTTT
CSARPSDRGLPPNTEAFF
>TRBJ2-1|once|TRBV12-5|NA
TGTGCTAGTGGTTTGGAGCCCCCCAGGGGAAATGAGCAGTTCTTC
CASGLEPPRGNEQFF
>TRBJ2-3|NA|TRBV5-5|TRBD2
TGTGCCAGCAGCCAGTTAGCGGGGGGGAGCACAGATACGCAGTATTTT
CASSQLAGGSTDTQYF
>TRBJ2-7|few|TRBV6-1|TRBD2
TGTGCCAGCAGTGAAGCGCTGCGCGGGGGAAGGTACGAGCAGTACTTC
CASSEALRGGRYEQYF
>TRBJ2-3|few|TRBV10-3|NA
TGTGCCATCAGTGAGCCCCTAGGTACTAGCACAGATACGCAGTATTTT
CAISEPLGTSTDTQYF